Below, 10 T cell receptor beta chains from the same sample are listed, as sequenced in a study of T cell responses to AZD1222 COVID-19 vaccine. TCRdb keeps only in-frame clones here, not all; method: immunoSEQ multiplex PCR. The table has 80,000 or so clones, about 85% seen once. Here the sequenced sample was peripheral blood, taken on day 0 of AZD1222 vaccination. The receptors were sampled from an adult in good health.

The rearrangement links TRBV4-2 to TRBJ2-3; no clear D. CDR3 length: 17 amino acids. Germline V lookup: CDR1 LGHNA, CDR2 YNFKEQ. V lost 0 bases to trimming and J lost 0 bases, with 13 bases between them. CDR3 nucleotide sequence: TGTGCCAGCAGCCAAGAATTTCAGCGTCCTAGCACAGATACGCAGTATTTT. Translated, it gives CASSQEFQRPSTDTQYF.

The chain is built from TRBV2 and TRBJ1-5; D remains unclear. V lost 6 bases and J 3 bases, leaving 15 bases between the germline ends. CDR3 length: 15 amino acids. Germline V gene lookup returns CDR1 SNHLY and CDR2 FYNNEI. CDR3 residues: CASSNTRAVNQPQHF. The CDR3 DNA is TGTGCCAGCAGCAACACCCGGGCAGTCAATCAGCCCCAGCATTTT. Full variable domain (missing parts from reference TRBV2 and TRBJ1-5): EPEVTQTPSHQVTQMGQEVILRCVPISNHLYFYWYRQILGQKVEFLVSFYNNEISEKSEIFDDQFSVERPDGSNFTLKIRSTKLEDSAMYFCASSNTRAVNQPQHFGDGTRLSIL.

V gene TRBV7-2 combines with J gene TRBJ2-5, with D possibly being TRBD2 (7 bases). This CDR3 is 15 amino acids long. Germline V gives CDR1 SGHTA, CDR2 FQGNSA. V shed 6 bases and J shed 5 bases, with 19 bases lying between them. This CDR3 is CASSPGGGARETQYF. CDR3 bases: TGTGCCAGCAGTCCAGGTGGGGGGGCTCGGGAGACCCAGTACTTC.

This chain links TRBV6-1 with TRBJ2-5, with D uncertain. CDR1 MNHNS and CDR2 SASEGT come from the germline V gene. This CDR3 has 14 residues. V lost 3 bases, J lost 0 bases, and 8 bases lay in between. The CDR3 sequence is CASSDGRDQETQYF. The CDR3, as DNA: TGTGCCAGCAGTGATGGAAGGGACCAAGAGACCCAGTACTTC.

The chain couples TRBV19 to TRBJ1-1; 9 bases are shared with TRBD1. V was clipped by 9 bases and J by 3 bases; unmatched bases: 17. Germline V gives CDR1 LNHDA, CDR2 SQIVND (reference sequence). This CDR3 has 17 amino acids. The CDR3 DNA sequence: TGTGCCAGCGGGCCCCGGGACAGGGCGGAACAGGACACTGAAGCTTTCTTT. Translating gives CASGPRDRAEQDTEAFF.

The chain is built from TRBV9 and TRBJ1-2, with TRBD1 matching 11 bases. Germline CDR1 reads SGDLS; CDR2 reads YYNGEE. The CDR3 sequence is 15 residues long. With 0 bases clipped from V and 7 bases from J, the junction kept 5 bases outside the gene matches. For the CDR3, the DNA is TGTGCCAGCAGCGTAGCGGGACAGGGGGTGGCTGGCTACACCTTC. Its translation is CASSVAGQGVAGYTF.

This chain links TRBV21-1 with TRBJ2-5; TRBD2 is the table's D call, not checked against the DNA. TRBV21-1 is reported as a pseudogene. CDR3 length: 17 amino acids. CDR3 coding DNA: TGTGCCAGCAGCAACCACCCCCTAGCGGGAAAGGCAGAGACCCAGTACTTC. Protein sequence: CASSNHPLAGKAETQYF.

The chain combines TRBV12-2 with TRBJ1-3; the table's D call, TRBD1, was not checked against the DNA. TRBV12-2 is a pseudogene segment. The CDR3 covers 14 residues. The CDR3 sequence: CASRLDRAGNTIYF. The DNA for the CDR3 is TGTGCAAGTCGCTTAGACAGGGCCGGAAACACCATATATTTT.

The V call is TRBV4-2, the J call TRBJ1-1; 8 nucleotides match TRBD1. This CDR3 region has 16 residues. Trimming removed 1 base from V and 4 bases from J; junction bases left unmatched: 8. Germline CDR1 reads LGHNA; CDR2 reads YNFKEQ. CDR3 bases: TGTGCCAGCAGCCAAGTTGGTCAGGGGGCGACCACTGAAGCTTTCTTT. Translated, it gives CASSQVGQGATTEAFF.

The chain has TRBV18 and TRBJ2-1, with D maybe TRBD2 (5 bases). Trimming took 5 bases from V and 3 from J, leaving 11 bases between them. The CDR3 is 14 amino acids. Per germline, CDR1 KGHSH and CDR2 LQKENI. The CDR3 coding sequence is TGTGCCAGCTCAACTAGAGTAGGCTACAATGAGCAGTTCTTC. It translates to CASSTRVGYNEQFF.